This T cell receptor (beta chain) was observed in a study of T cell changes during pregnancy in multiple sclerosis. Germline-derived CDR1 and CDR2 are MNHEY and SMNVEV (reference sequence). V lost 5 bases to trimming and J lost 6 bases; unmatched junction nucleotides: 5. CDR3 size: 14 residues. Data came from immunoSEQ multiplex PCR; TCRdb stores just in-frame clones and leaves some out. The data hold around 69,000 clones, with more than 90% observed a single time. This TCR was recovered from a female donor with multiple sclerosis, enrolled in a pregnancy study. The input for sequencing was peripheral blood, taken in the third trimester of pregnancy. This rearrangement joins TRBV27 to TRBJ1-2, with TRBD1 matching over 11 bases. CDR3 protein: CASSLGQGANGYTF. The CDR3 nucleotides are TGTGCCAGCAGTCTAGGACAGGGGGCCAATGGCTACACCTTC.